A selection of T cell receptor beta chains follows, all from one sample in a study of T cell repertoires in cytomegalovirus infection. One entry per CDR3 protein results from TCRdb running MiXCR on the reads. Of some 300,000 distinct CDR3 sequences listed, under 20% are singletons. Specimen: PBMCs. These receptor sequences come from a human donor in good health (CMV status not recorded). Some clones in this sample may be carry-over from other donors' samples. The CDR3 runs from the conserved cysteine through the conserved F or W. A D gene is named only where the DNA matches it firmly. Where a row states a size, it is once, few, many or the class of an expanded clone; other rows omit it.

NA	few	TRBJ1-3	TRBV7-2	CASSQNPGPNSGNTIYF	TGTGCCAGCAGTCAAAACCCGGGACCGAACTCTGGAAACACCATATATTTT
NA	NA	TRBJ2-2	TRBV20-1	CSAVSSGHTGELFF	TGCAGTGCTGTTAGTAGCGGACACACCGGGGAGCTGTTTTTT
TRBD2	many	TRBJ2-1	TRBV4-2	CASSQDTGGYNEQFF	TGTGCCAGCAGCCAAGACACGGGGGGGTACAATGAGCAGTTCTTC
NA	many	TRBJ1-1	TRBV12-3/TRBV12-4	CASSLLGGNTEAFF	TGTGCCAGCAGTTTGTTGGGCGGGAACACTGAAGCTTTCTTT
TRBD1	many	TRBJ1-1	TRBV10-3	CAISDPMTGSEAFF	TGTGCCATCAGTGACCCGATGACAGGGTCTGAAGCTTTCTTT
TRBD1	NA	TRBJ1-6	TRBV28	CASRRQGGASPLHF	TGTGCCAGCAGAAGACAGGGGGGTGCTTCACCCCTCCACTTT
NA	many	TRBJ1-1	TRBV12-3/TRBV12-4	CASSLYDQGEAFF	TGTGCCAGCAGCCTTTATGACCAGGGAGAAGCTTTCTTT
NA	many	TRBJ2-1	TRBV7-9	CASSLATNNEQFF	TGTGCCAGCAGCTTAGCGACCAACAATGAGCAGTTCTTC
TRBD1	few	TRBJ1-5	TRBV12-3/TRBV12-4	CASSAQGAGQPQHF	TGTGCCAGCAGTGCTCAGGGGGCTGGGCAGCCCCAGCATTTT
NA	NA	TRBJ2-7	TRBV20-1	CSANHYEQYF	TGCAGTGCCAATCACTACGAGCAGTACTTC
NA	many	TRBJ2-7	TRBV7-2	CASSLVSHDYEQYF	TGTGCCAGCAGCTTAGTTTCTCACGACTACGAGCAGTACTTC
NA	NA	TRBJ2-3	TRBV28	CASSSHEGGPTDTQYF	TGTGCCAGCAGTTCCCATGAGGGGGGGCCCACAGATACGCAGTATTTT
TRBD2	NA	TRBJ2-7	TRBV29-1	CSVDKGLAGEQYF	TGCAGCGTTGATAAAGGACTAGCGGGCGAGCAGTACTTC
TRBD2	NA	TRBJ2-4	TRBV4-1	CASSPAGGIKNIQYF	TGCGCCAGCAGCCCCGCGGGAGGGATCAAAAACATTCAGTACTTC
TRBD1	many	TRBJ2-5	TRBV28	CASSPLGQEKETQYF	TGTGCCAGCAGCCCCCTGGGACAGGAAAAAGAGACCCAGTACTTC
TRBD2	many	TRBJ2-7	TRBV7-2	CASSLASGYSYEQYF	TGTGCCAGCAGCTTAGCTAGCGGGTACTCCTACGAGCAGTACTTC
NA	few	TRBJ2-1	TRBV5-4	CASSAPGALSYNEQFF	TGTGCCAGCAGCGCCCCGGGGGCCCTCTCCTACAATGAGCAGTTCTTC
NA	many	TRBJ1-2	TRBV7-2	CASSPTGRGYTF	TGTGCCAGCAGCCCAACCGGTCGGGGCTACACCTTC
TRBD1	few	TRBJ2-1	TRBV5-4	CASSSARGHDEQFF	TGTGCCAGCAGCTCTGCTAGGGGGCACGACGAGCAGTTCTTC
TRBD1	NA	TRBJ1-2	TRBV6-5	CASSYRGQGDYGYTF	TGTGCCAGCAGTTATCGAGGACAGGGGGACTATGGCTACACCTTC
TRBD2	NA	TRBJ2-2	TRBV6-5	CASSLLAGGDTGELFF	TGTGCCAGCAGCCTCCTAGCGGGGGGAGACACCGGGGAGCTGTTTTTT
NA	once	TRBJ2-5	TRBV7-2	CASSLSPTGETQYF	TGTGCCAGCAGCTTAAGTCCAACTGGAGAGACCCAGTACTTC
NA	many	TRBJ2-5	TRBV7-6	CASSLTEEETQYF	TGTGCCAGCAGCTTAACAGAAGAAGAGACCCAGTACTTC
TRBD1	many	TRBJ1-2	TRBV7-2	CASSPNRGSNYGYTF	TGTGCCAGCAGCCCAAACAGGGGATCCAACTATGGCTACACCTTC
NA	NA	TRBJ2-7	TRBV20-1	CSAARGGASYEQYF	TGCAGTGCTGCCCGGGGCGGGGCCTCCTACGAGCAGTACTTC
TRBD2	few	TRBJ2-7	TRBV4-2	CASSQELGTTFSYEQYF	TGTGCCAGCAGCCAAGAACTCGGGACTACCTTCTCCTACGAGCAGTACTTC
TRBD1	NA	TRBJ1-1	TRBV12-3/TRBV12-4	CASRQGAPEAIF	TGTGCCAGCAGACAGGGGGCCCCTGAAGCTATCTTT
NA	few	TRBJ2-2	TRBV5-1	CASSLRSGNFAGELFF	TGCGCCAGCAGCTTGCGATCAGGGAATTTCGCCGGGGAGCTGTTTTTT
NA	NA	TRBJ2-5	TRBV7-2	CASSSQALGETQYF	TGTGCCAGCAGCTCTCAGGCCCTTGGAGAGACCCAGTACTTC
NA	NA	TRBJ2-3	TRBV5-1	CASSLASPDTQYF	TGCGCCAGCAGCTTGGCTAGCCCAGATACGCAGTATTTT
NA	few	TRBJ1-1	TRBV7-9	CASSLVPGVEAFF	TGTGCCAGCAGCTTAGTTCCGGGGGTAGAAGCTTTCTTT
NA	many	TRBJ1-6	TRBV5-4	CASSLNRALGSPLHF	TGTGCCAGCAGCTTAAACAGGGCCCTCGGATCACCCCTCCACTTT
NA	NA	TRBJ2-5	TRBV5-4	CASSLGPGGGQETQYF	TGTGCCAGCAGCTTGGGCCCGGGTGGAGGCCAAGAGACCCAGTACTTC
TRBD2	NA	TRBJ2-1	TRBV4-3	CASSQGLAVLGEQFF	TGCGCCAGCAGCCAAGGCCTAGCGGTCCTAGGTGAGCAGTTCTTC
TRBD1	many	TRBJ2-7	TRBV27	CASSGRDRGHEQYF	TGTGCCAGCAGTGGAAGGGACAGGGGGCACGAGCAGTACTTC
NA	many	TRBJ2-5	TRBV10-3	CAISEPGTRVLAQYF	TGTGCCATCAGTGAGCCCGGAACTAGAGTGTTGGCCCAGTACTTC
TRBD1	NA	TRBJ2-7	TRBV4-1	CASSQPANRGAEQYF	TGCGCCAGCAGCCAACCGGCGAACAGGGGAGCCGAGCAGTACTTC
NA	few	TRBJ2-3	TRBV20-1	CSAGTELVDTQYF	TGCAGTGCGGGGACGGAACTCGTAGATACGCAGTATTTT
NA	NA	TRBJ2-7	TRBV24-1	CATSDFRGVGYF	TGTGCCACCAGTGATTTCCGCGGCGTCGGGTACTTC
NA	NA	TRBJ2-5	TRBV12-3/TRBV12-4	CASSAGGRETQYF	TGTGCCAGCAGTGCAGGGGGGAGGGAGACCCAGTACTTC
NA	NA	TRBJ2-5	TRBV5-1	CASSWGAGHQETQYF	TGCGCCAGCAGCTGGGGGGCCGGACATCAAGAGACCCAGTACTTC